A single sample is the source of the 7 T cell receptor beta chains below, sequenced in a study of blood T cell repertoires in COVID-19. Clones were sequenced by immunoSEQ multiplex PCR, and TCRdb holds only the in-frame ones, with some missing. This sample has approximately 60,000 clones, with 70% to 80% found just once. The sample taken for sequencing was peripheral blood. All receptors derive from a man aged 55 to 69 with acute or convalescent COVID-19.

This clone was found a few times. The chain recombines TRBV29-1 with TRBJ1-2; D not certain. V was pared by 5 bases and J by 1 base, with 14 bases between. Germline lookup yields CDR1 SQVTM and CDR2 ANQGSEA. The CDR3 length is 14 residues. CDR3 in DNA: TGCAGCGTTCAAGGCATCTCCTATAACTATGGCTACACCTTC. Its protein is CSVQGISYNYGYTF.

This clone came up a few times. V gene TRBV30 combines with J gene TRBJ1-6; D not resolved. Germline V lookup: CDR1 GTSNPN, CDR2 SVGIG (reference sequence). This CDR3 spans 13 amino acids. The V end lost 0 bases, the J end lost 6 bases, and 6 bases lay between the germline ends. The CDR3 sequence is CAWSVQPNSPLHF. The CDR3 nucleotides are TGTGCCTGGAGTGTACAGCCTAATTCACCCCTCCACTTT. The whole variable domain, filled in from reference TRBV30 and TRBJ1-6, reads SQTIHQWPATLVQPVGSPLSLECTVEGTSNPNLYWYRQAAGRGLQLLFYSVGIGQISSEVPQNLSASRPQDRQFILSSKKLLLSDSGFYLCAWSVQPNSPLHFGNGTRLTVT.

The chain joins TRBV5-4 to TRBJ2-7, with D possibly being TRBD1 (7 bases). Per germline, CDR1 SGHNT and CDR2 YYREEE (reference sequence). Trimming left V 3 bases short and J 3 bases short, with 25 bases between. The length of the CDR3 is 18 residues. This CDR3 reads CASSSPGQSSGGYYEQYF. Written as DNA, the CDR3 is TGTGCCAGCAGCTCCCCGGGACAGTCATCCGGGGGATACTACGAGCAGTACTTC.

The rearrangement joins TRBV7-9 to TRBJ2-3, with TRBD1 matching over 11 bases. The CDR3 is 14 amino acids. CDR1 is SEHNR, CDR2 FQNEAQ, per germline (reference sequence). V dropped 4 bases and J dropped 5; count of bases not matched to a gene: 2. CDR3 loop: CASSWTGGGDTQYF. The CDR3 DNA reads as TGTGCCAGCAGCTGGACAGGGGGCGGAGATACGCAGTATTTT.

The V call is TRBV2, the J call TRBJ1-5, with D possibly being TRBD1 (6 bases). V lost 4 bases, J lost 5 bases, and 15 bases lay in between. This CDR3 has 15 amino acids. Germline-derived CDR1 and CDR2 are SNHLY and FYNNEI. CDR3 sequence: CASSGGQIRHQPQHF. The DNA of the CDR3 is TGTGCCAGCAGTGGGGGGCAAATTAGGCATCAGCCCCAGCATTTT.

The rearrangement uses TRBV11-2 and TRBJ2-5; 8 bases agree with TRBD1. CDR1 is SGHAT and CDR2 is FQNNGV in the germline V gene. CDR3 length equals 15 residues. V lost 1 base to trimming and J lost 1 base; unmatched junction nucleotides: 2. The CDR3: CASSLADRVQETQYF. As DNA, the CDR3 is TGTGCCAGCAGCTTAGCGGACAGGGTCCAAGAGACCCAGTACTTC.

V and J are TRBV5-4 and TRBJ1-1, with TRBD1 matching 8 bases. J lost 6 bases, V lost 7 bases, and 23 bases had no gene match. The CDR3 extends over 18 amino acids. The germline CDR1 and CDR2 sequences are SGHNT and YYREEE (reference sequence). CDR3 sequence reads: CASLKYRTGISPKAEAFF. CDR3 coding DNA: TGTGCCAGCCTCAAGTACCGGACAGGGATTTCCCCCAAGGCTGAAGCTTTCTTT.